This T cell receptor (beta chain) was profiled in a study of STAT3 mutations in large granular lymphocyte leukemia. Whole-study findings and limits: In T-cell large granular lymphocyte leukemia, about half of patients showed multiple immunodominant subclonotypes. After therapy, 6 of 18 patients switched clonotypes, all new clones STAT3 wild type. Sampling intervals varied between patients and samples.

This clone has a single count. Its matching antigen is unknown. Trimming removed 0 bases at V and 8 bases at J, with 5 bases between. Germline CDR1 SGHTA, CDR2 FQGNSA. This CDR3 spans 12 amino acids. TCRdb's table, derived via immunoSEQ multiplex PCR, lists solely in-frame clones and lacks some. The sample has around 8,000 clones, 91% seen once. This receptor was obtained from a man aged 45-65 years with T-cell large granular lymphocyte leukemia. Some clones in this sample may be carry-over from other donors' samples. Input material: peripheral blood mononuclear cells. The gene calls are TRBV7-2 and TRBJ2-1; D remains unclear. CDR3 loop: CASSLARDEQFF. In DNA form, the CDR3 reads TGTGCCAGCAGCTTAGCGCGAGATGAGCAGTTCTTC.